These 28 T cell receptor beta chains originate from one sample sequenced in a study of glioma-infiltrating T cells listed by TCRdb under 2016. Instrument used: Illumina MiSeq. The iRepertoire nested amplicon-rescue multiplex PCR (arm-PCR) platform was used to amplify TCR alpha and beta CDR3 regions from RNA. The public reads were quality trimmed at Q25 with fastp and then assembled into clones with MiXCR by TCRdb, keeping productive beta chains. A single entry per CDR3 protein holds the most common genes and DNA from its merged rows. The sample has about 410,000 distinct CDR3 sequences on record, roughly 41% of them singletons. Around 11% of the sample is in the top ten clones. Sequences were obtained from glioma tissue, nonneoplastic brain tissue, or PBMCs (not recorded which). Receptor source: a human donor with low-grade glioma or glioblastoma, undergoing nonglioma brain surgery, or in good health (not recorded which).

With respect to this clonotype: A read error may produce the germline difference seen at one junction end. The V gene is TRBV10-3, the J gene TRBJ1-5; D not resolved. This CDR3 region has 14 residues. Germline V gene lookup returns CDR1 ENHRY and CDR2 SYGVKD. Here the CDR3 DNA reads TGTGCCACTGGACCGAGGGCTTCCAATCAGCCCCAGCGTTTT. Translation gives CATGPRASNQPQRF.

The chain joins TRBV4-1 to TRBJ2-7; 14 nucleotides align to TRBD2. CDR1 is MGHRA, CDR2 YSYEKL, per germline. The V segment lost 5 bases and the J segment 6 bases; nucleotides outside the gene matches: 12. The CDR3 totals 17 residues. In nucleotides, the CDR3 is TGCGCCAGCAGCTTGTTATGGACTAGCGGGAGGAGAAGCGAGCAGTACTTC. This sequence encodes CASSLLWTSGRRSEQYF.

The chain carries TRBV24-1 and TRBJ2-5, with D possibly TRBD2 on 6 matching bases. The germline V and J ends were trimmed by 4 bases and 5 bases, with 10 bases remaining between them. Per the germline V gene, CDR1 is KGHDR and CDR2 is SFDVKD. The CDR3 runs 13 residues. The CDR3 region is CATSDGGVETQYF. DNA of the CDR3: TGTGCCACCAGTGACGGGGGAGTGGAGACCCAGTACTTC.

The chain is built from TRBV7-9 and TRBJ2-1; D not resolved. The CDR3 spans 13 residues. CDR1 is SEHNR and CDR2 is FQNEAQ in the germline V gene (reference sequence). Between the trimmed V and J ends, which lost 2 bases and 8 bases, there was a span of 10 bases. The CDR3 DNA reads as TGTGCCAGCAGCTTACTCACGCGGTATGAGCAGTTCTTC. Translation gives CASSLLTRYEQFF.

V is TRBV6-6 and J is TRBJ2-7; 10 bases map to TRBD2. The germline V gene encodes CDR1 MNHNY and CDR2 SVGAGI (reference sequence). J gave up 3 bases and V 4 bases, and 6 bases lay outside the gene matches. The CDR3 totals 15 residues. The CDR3 loop reads CASSSGASGSYEQYF. In nucleotides, the CDR3 is TGTGCCAGCAGTTCGGGGGCTAGCGGGAGCTACGAGCAGTACTTC.

This clonotype has at least ten counts. CDR3 sequence reads: CASTPLGESGYTF. CDR3 bases: TGTGCCAGCACCCCCTTAGGGGAATCTGGCTACACCTTC. This chain uses TRBV25-1 with TRBJ1-2; maybe TRBD1 (5 bases). CDR1 is MGHDK, CDR2 SYGVNS, per germline. V was clipped by 7 bases and J by 7 bases, with 16 bases between them. CDR3 length: 13 residues.

The rearrangement links TRBV29-1 to TRBJ2-7; either TRBD1 or TRBD2 may supply D (5 bases each). Trimming pared 7 bases from V and 0 bases from J, leaving 19 bases between. Germline lookup yields CDR1 SQVTM and CDR2 ANQGSEA. This CDR3 has 15 amino acids. The CDR3 region is CSATQVRRSSYEQYF. The CDR3 bases are TGCAGCGCCACACAGGTCCGGAGGAGCTCCTACGAGCAGTACTTC.

Of note for this clonotype: Germline and junction disagree at one end, which may indicate a read error. The rearrangement joins TRBV20-1 to TRBJ1-5; possibly TRBD1 for D (6 bases). This CDR3 has 14 residues. Germline CDR1 and CDR2: DFQATT and SNEGSKA (reference sequence). CDR3 in DNA: TGCAGTGCCAGGGGCGGGTTCGACAATCAGCCCCGGCATTTT. Protein sequence: CSARGGFDNQPRHF.

This clonotype was counted a few times. The chain recombines TRBV28 with TRBJ2-3; 7 nucleotides match TRBD2. V lost 6 bases, J lost 7 bases, and 16 bases stayed unmatched. The CDR3 covers 16 residues. From germline, CDR1 is MDHEN and CDR2 SYDVKM. The CDR3, as DNA: TGTGCCAGCAGATATCGCACCGGGGCGGGAGTGTATACGCAGTATTTT. Its translation is CASRYRTGAGVYTQYF.

This chain joins TRBV5-1 and TRBJ2-7, with D possibly being TRBD2 (6 bases). Looked up from germline, CDR1 is SGHRS and CDR2 is YFSETQ. V was pared by 6 bases and J by 2 bases, with 15 bases between. CDR3 size: 14 residues. The CDR3 DNA reads as TGCGCCAGCACGGCTGGGACGGGGGCCTACGAGCAGTACTTC. Its translation is CASTAGTGAYEQYF.

The DNA for the CDR3 is TGCAGTGCTAGAGATTTGGCGGGATGGGGCTACGAGCAGTACTTC. Encoded protein: CSARDLAGWGYEQYF. The V and J genes are TRBV20-1 and TRBJ2-7, with D perhaps TRBD2 (6 bases). The V and J ends lost 0 bases and 3 bases respectively, with 15 bases between them. The CDR3 runs to 15 residues. CDR1 is DFQATT, CDR2 SNEGSKA, per germline (reference sequence).

In its sample, this clonotype was seen many times. The CDR3 here is CASSQDSTDTQYF. The CDR3 DNA is TGTGCCAGCAGCCAAGACAGCACAGATACGCAGTATTTT. The V and J genes are TRBV3-1 and TRBJ2-3; unclear D gene. The CDR3 contains 13 residues. Trimming left V 0 bases short and J 0 bases short, with 1 base between. From germline, CDR1 is LGHDT and CDR2 YNNKEL (reference sequence).

The chain couples TRBV2 to TRBJ1-4; D gene ambiguous. Trimming left V 3 bases short and J 9 bases short, with 14 bases between. CDR1 and CDR2 (germline): SNHLY, FYNNEI. This CDR3 is 14 amino acids long. In nucleotides, the CDR3 is TGTGCCAGCAGTGAGAGAAGGGCGGGGAAAAAACTGTTTTTT. This encodes CASSERRAGKKLFF.

This clonotype has at least ten counts. The gene calls are TRBV28 and TRBJ1-1; no clear D gene. V lost 8 bases and J 0 bases, leaving 7 bases between the germline ends. CDR3 size: 12 residues. In germline, CDR1 is MDHEN, CDR2 SYDVKM. DNA for the CDR3: TGTGCCAGCCACGACCTGAACACTGAAGCTTTCTTT. It codes for CASHDLNTEAFF.

This clonotype came up many times. J is TRBJ2-5 and V is TRBV7-2, with D perhaps given as TRBD1 or TRBD2 (5 bases each). The V end lost 1 base, the J end lost 7 bases, and 19 bases lay between the germline ends. The CDR3 runs to 16 residues. CDR1 and CDR2 from the germline V gene are SGHTA and FQGNSA. CDR3 in DNA: TGTGCCAGCAGCTTAGGAAGGGGCGGGTTGCGAGGGACCCAGTACTTC. Translation gives CASSLGRGGLRGTQYF.

This clonotype has only a few counts. The chain recombines TRBV20-1 with TRBJ2-5; D uncertain. This CDR3 region has 13 residues. Per germline, CDR1 DFQATT and CDR2 SNEGSKA (reference sequence). Between the trimmed V and J ends, which lost 4 bases and 2 bases, there was a span of 11 bases. CDR3 protein: CSAIPHGQETQYF. CDR3 DNA sequence: TGCAGTGCTATCCCCCACGGACAAGAGACCCAGTACTTC.

The chain couples TRBV11-3 to TRBJ2-1; tentative D call: TRBD2 (5 bases). The V end lost 4 bases, the J end lost 3 bases, and 10 bases lay between the germline ends. Germline V gene data show CDR1 as SGHNT and CDR2 as YENEEA. The CDR3 spans 14 residues. CDR3 sequence (DNA): TGTGCCAGCAGCTCGACTACCCTCTACAATGAGCAGTTCTTC. Its translation is CASSSTTLYNEQFF.

This chain uses TRBV2 with TRBJ2-2; TRBD1 is a possible D gene (6 bases). V lost 7 bases and J lost 1, with 16 bases in between. Germline CDR1 is SNHLY and CDR2 is FYNNEI. The CDR3 runs to 16 residues. The CDR3 sequence is CASIGPRTVNTGELFF. CDR3 bases: TGTGCCAGCATAGGGCCTCGGACAGTGAACACCGGGGAGCTGTTTTTT.

The chain has TRBV9 and TRBJ2-3; D gene uncertain. The CDR3 contains 14 residues. The V end lost 3 bases, the J end lost 0 bases, and 8 bases lay between the germline ends. Germline V gene sequence: CDR1 SGDLS, CDR2 YYNGEE. CDR3: CASSGTRSTDTQYF. CDR3 nucleotides: TGTGCCAGCAGCGGCACCAGGAGCACAGATACGCAGTATTTT.

This chain connects TRBV6-4 to TRBJ2-1; 9 positions agree with TRBD2. V gave up 0 bases and J gave up 2 bases; unmatched junction bases: 2. This CDR3 has 16 residues. Germline V gives CDR1 MRHNA, CDR2 SNTAGT. The CDR3 nucleotides are TGTGCCAGCAGTGACTCGAAGCGGGGGGCCTACAATGAGCAGTTCTTC. It translates to CASSDSKRGAYNEQFF.

The chain is built from TRBV4-1 and TRBJ1-1; a possible D gene is TRBD1 (6 bases). The CDR3 is made up of 16 amino acids. Deletions cut 1 base from V and 5 bases from J, with 17 bases between. The germline V gene encodes CDR1 MGHRA and CDR2 YSYEKL. CDR3 nucleotide sequence: TGCGCCAGCAGCCAAGGGGCAGGGGCAGTAAAGACTGAAGCTTTCTTT. Encoded protein: CASSQGAGAVKTEAFF.

This clonotype has just a few counts. V and J are TRBV11-3 and TRBJ2-1; 8 positions match TRBD2. The CDR3 is 11 amino acids. The germline gives CDR1 SGHNT, CDR2 YENEEA. With V trimmed by 8 bases and J by 8 bases, 2 bases remained unmatched. The CDR3 loop is CASGTRDEQFF. DNA of the CDR3: TGTGCCAGCGGGACTAGGGATGAGCAGTTCTTC. Full variable domain (remainder filled in from reference TRBV11-3 and TRBJ2-1): EAGVVQSPRYKIIEKKQPVAFWCNPISGHNTLYWYLQNLGQGPELLIRYENEEAVDDSQLPKDRFSAERLKGVDSTLKIQPAELGDSAVYLCASGTRDEQFFGPGTRLTVL.

This clonotype was counted many times. The gene calls are TRBV27 and TRBJ2-3; D ambiguous. CDR1 MNHEY and CDR2 SMNVEV come from the germline V gene (reference sequence). Trimming shortened V by 3 bases and J by 4 bases, and 11 bases separated the two germline ends. The CDR3 consists of 14 residues. The CDR3 DNA follows: TGTGCCAGCAGTTTGGGCCTCCCCCCAGATACGCAGTATTTT. It encodes CASSLGLPPDTQYF.

The CDR3, as DNA: TGTGCCAGCAGCCCCTTAGAGGGGCGCGGAGGCTACACCTTC. It codes for CASSPLEGRGGYTF. The genes are TRBV7-9 and TRBJ1-2, with D tentatively TRBD1 (5 bases). The germline CDR1 and CDR2 sequences are SEHNR and FQNEAQ (reference sequence). Trimming stripped 5 bases from V and 8 bases from J, with 18 bases between. This CDR3 is 14 amino acids long.

The J gene is TRBJ2-1, the V gene TRBV20-1; D is uncertain. The CDR3 is 13 amino acids. Germline lookup yields CDR1 DFQATT and CDR2 SNEGSKA (reference sequence). The V and J ends lost 2 bases and 6 bases respectively, with 11 bases between them. DNA for the CDR3: TGCAGTGCTAGAATTAGAGCCCCCAATGAGCAGTTCTTC. The encoded protein is CSARIRAPNEQFF.

As to this clonotype: The CDR3 carries no conserved terminal phenylalanine or tryptophan, so it likely arises from a read error. This sequence joins TRBV18 and TRBJ2-7; TRBD2 agrees at 9 bases. Per germline, CDR1 KGHSH and CDR2 LQKENI. The CDR3 is made up of 14 amino acids. The V segment lost 0 bases and the J segment 4 bases; nucleotides outside the gene matches: 1. The CDR3 DNA is TGTGCCAGCTCACCACCGGCGGGAGGGTACGAGCAGTACTCC. The encoded protein is CASSPPAGGYEQYS.

The gene calls are TRBV7-9 and TRBJ2-1; TRBD2 aligns across 9 bases. With V trimmed by 5 bases and J by 0 bases, 5 bases remained unmatched. This CDR3 contains 16 residues. Germline V gives CDR1 SEHNR, CDR2 FQNEAQ (reference sequence). The DNA of the CDR3 is TGTGCCAGCAGCCTCAGGACTAGCGACTCCTACAATGAGCAGTTCTTC. The encoded protein is CASSLRTSDSYNEQFF. The full variable domain, rest sourced from reference TRBV7-9 and TRBJ2-1, is DTGVSQNPRHKITKRGQNVTFRCDPISEHNRLYWYRQTLGQGPEFLTYFQNEAQLEKSRLLSDRFSAERPKGSFSTLEIQRTEQGDSAMYLCASSLRTSDSYNEQFFGPGTRLTVL.

The chain is built from TRBV19 and TRBJ1-1, with 7 nucleotides matching TRBD1. Germline CDR1 is LNHDA and CDR2 is SQIVND (reference sequence). There are 13 residues in the CDR3. J lost 5 bases, V lost 3 bases, and 3 bases had no gene match. CDR3 DNA: TGTGCCAGTAGTATGGCCAGGGGGACTGAAGCTTTCTTT. Translated, it gives CASSMARGTEAFF.